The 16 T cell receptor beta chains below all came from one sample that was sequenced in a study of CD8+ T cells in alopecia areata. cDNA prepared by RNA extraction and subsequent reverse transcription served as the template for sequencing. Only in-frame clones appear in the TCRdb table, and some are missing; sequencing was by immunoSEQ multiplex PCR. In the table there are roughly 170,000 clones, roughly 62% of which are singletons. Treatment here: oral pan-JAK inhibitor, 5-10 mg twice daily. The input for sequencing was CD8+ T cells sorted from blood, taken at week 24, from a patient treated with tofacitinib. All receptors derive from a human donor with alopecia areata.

The CDR3 loop reads CASSFSVSGYTF. The CDR3 nucleotides are TGTGCCAGCAGCTTCTCCGTTAGCGGCTACACCTTC. The chain uses TRBV5-6 and TRBJ1-2; D remains ambiguous. This CDR3 has 12 amino acids. Trimming left V 2 bases short and J 8 bases short, with 10 bases between. From germline, CDR1 is SGHDT and CDR2 YYEEEE.

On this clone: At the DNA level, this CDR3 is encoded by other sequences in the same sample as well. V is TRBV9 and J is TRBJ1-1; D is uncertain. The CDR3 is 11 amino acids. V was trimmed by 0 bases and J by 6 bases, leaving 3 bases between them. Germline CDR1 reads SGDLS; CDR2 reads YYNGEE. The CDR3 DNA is TGTGCCAGCAGCGTAGGCGCTGAAGCTTTCTTT. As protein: CASSVGAEAFF.

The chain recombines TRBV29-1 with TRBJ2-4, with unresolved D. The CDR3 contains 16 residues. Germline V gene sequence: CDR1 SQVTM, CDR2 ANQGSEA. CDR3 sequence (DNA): TGCACCCTACATAGGTCCGGAGTAATAGCCAAAAACATTCAGTACTTC. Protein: CTLHRSGVIAKNIQYF.

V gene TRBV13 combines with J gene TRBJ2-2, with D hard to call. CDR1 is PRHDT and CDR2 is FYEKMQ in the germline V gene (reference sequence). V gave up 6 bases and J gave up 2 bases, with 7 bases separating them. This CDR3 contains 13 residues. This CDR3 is CASRPTNTGELFF. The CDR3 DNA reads TGTGCCAGCAGACCGACTAACACCGGGGAGCTGTTTTTT.

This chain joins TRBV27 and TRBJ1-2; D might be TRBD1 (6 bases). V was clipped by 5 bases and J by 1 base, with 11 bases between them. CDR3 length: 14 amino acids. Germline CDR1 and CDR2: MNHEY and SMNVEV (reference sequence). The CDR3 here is CASSMGRGNYGYTF. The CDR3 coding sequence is TGTGCCAGCAGTATGGGCAGGGGTAACTATGGCTACACCTTC.

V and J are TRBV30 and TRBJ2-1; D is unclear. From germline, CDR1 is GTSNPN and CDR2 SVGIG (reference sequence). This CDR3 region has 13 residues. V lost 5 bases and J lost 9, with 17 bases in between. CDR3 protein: CAWDGPGRSEQFF. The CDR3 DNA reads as TGTGCCTGGGATGGACCCGGCAGGAGTGAGCAGTTCTTC.

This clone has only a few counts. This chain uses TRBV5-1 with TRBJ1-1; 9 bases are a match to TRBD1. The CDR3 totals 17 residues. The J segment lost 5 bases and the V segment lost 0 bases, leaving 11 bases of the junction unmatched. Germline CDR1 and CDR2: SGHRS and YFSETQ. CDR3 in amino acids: CASSLGGTGRLMTEAFF. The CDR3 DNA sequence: TGCGCCAGCAGCTTGGGAGGGACAGGGAGACTAATGACTGAAGCTTTCTTT.

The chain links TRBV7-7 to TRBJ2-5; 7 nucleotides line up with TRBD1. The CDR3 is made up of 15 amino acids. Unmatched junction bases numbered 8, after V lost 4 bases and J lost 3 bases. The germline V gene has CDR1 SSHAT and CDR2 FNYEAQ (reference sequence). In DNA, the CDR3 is TGTGCCAGCAGCTCGGGACAGTGGGGCAAAGAGACCCAGTACTTC. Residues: CASSSGQWGKETQYF.

As DNA, the CDR3 is TGTGCCAGCACCGAACAGGGGACTCGCACAGATACGCAGTATTTT. Its protein product is CASTEQGTRTDTQYF. The chain is built from TRBV6-5 and TRBJ2-3, with a tentative D call TRBD1 (7 bases). This CDR3 is 15 amino acids long. Germline CDR1 MNHEY, CDR2 SVGAGI. The V gene lost 7 bases and the J gene lost 1 base, with 15 bases spanning the gap.

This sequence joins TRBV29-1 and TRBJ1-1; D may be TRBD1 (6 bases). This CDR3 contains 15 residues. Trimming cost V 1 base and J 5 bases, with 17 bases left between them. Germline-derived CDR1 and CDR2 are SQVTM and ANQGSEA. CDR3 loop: CSVEAPRGRGTEAFF. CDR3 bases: TGCAGCGTTGAAGCCCCGCGTGGGAGGGGGACTGAAGCTTTCTTT.

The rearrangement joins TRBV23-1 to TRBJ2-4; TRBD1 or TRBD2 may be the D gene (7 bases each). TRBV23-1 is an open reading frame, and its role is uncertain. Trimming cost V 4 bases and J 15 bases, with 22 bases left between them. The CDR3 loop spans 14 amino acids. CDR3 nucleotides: TGCGCCAGCAGTCCCCAGGCGTCAGGGGGGGTGATGTACTTC. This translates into CASSPQASGGVMYF.

The CDR3 protein is CASSSFPIREQYF. The CDR3 nucleotides read TGTGCCAGCAGCTCCTTCCCCATTAGGGAGCAGTACTTC. This sequence joins TRBV14 and TRBJ2-7; D is uncertain. The CDR3 covers 13 residues. V was clipped by 5 bases and J by 7 bases, with 15 bases between them. The germline gives CDR1 SGHDN, CDR2 FVKESK. The variable domain in full, with the rest retrieved from reference TRBV14 and TRBJ2-7, is EAGVTQFPSHSVIEKGQTVTLRCDPISGHDNLYWYRRVMGKEIKFLLHFVKESKQDESGMPNNRFLAERTGGTYSTLKVQPAELEDSGVYFCASSSFPIREQYFGPGTRLTVT.

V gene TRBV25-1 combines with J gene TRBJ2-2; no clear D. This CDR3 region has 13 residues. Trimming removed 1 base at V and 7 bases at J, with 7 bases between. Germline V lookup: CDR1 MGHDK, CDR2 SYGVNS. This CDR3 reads CASSEFVGGELFF. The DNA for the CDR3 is TGTGCCAGCAGTGAATTCGTGGGCGGGGAGCTGTTTTTT.

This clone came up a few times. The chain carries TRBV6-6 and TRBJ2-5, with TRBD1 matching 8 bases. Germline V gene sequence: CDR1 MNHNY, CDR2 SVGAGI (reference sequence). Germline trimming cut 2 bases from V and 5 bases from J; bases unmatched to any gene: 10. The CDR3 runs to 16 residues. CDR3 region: CASSYGRGRRLETQYF. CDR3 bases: TGTGCCAGCAGTTACGGCAGGGGGCGAAGGTTGGAGACCCAGTACTTC.

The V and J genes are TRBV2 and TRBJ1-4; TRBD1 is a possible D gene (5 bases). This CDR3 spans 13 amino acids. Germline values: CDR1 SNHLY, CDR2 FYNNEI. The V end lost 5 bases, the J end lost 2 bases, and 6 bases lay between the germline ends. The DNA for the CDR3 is TGTGCCAGCAGTTCAGGGACTAATGAAAAACTGTTTTTT. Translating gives CASSSGTNEKLFF. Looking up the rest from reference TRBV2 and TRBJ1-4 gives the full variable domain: EPEVTQTPSHQVTQMGQEVILRCVPISNHLYFYWYRQILGQKVEFLVSFYNNEISEKSEIFDDQFSVERPDGSNFTLKIRSTKLEDSAMYFCASSSGTNEKLFFGSGTQLSVL.

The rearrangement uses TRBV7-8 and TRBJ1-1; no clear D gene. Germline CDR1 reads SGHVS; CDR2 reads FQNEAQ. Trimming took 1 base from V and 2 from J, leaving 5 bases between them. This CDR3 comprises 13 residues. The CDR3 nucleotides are TGTGCCAGCAGCTTAGGAATTAACACTGAAGCTTTCTTT. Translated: CASSLGINTEAFF.